The 27 T cell receptor beta chains below were found in one sample sequenced in a study of shared clonotypes between healthy human individuals. Only in-frame clones appear in the TCRdb table, and some are missing; sequencing was by immunoSEQ multiplex PCR. The table shows about 2 million clones, with approximately 95% occurring only once. Sequencing was performed on naive CD4+ T cells sorted from blood. Subset indicated: CD45RA+ positively selected. The receptor set was obtained from a man in his late teens or twenties in good health.

J is TRBJ1-2 and V is TRBV7-2; perhaps TRBD1 as D (5 bases). From germline, CDR1 is SGHTA and CDR2 FQGNSA. V was clipped by 7 bases and J by 0 bases, with 12 bases between them. The CDR3 is 14 amino acids. CDR3 region: CASTTGHSNYGYTF. DNA of the CDR3: TGTGCCAGCACCACAGGTCATTCTAACTATGGCTACACCTTC.

The chain couples TRBV27 to TRBJ2-7; 8 bases are a match to TRBD1. The CDR3 is 17 residues long. V lost 6 bases and J lost 2; bases outside the gene matches: 15. CDR1 MNHEY and CDR2 SMNVEV come from the germline V gene (reference sequence). The CDR3 loop is CASSPQDRAGAAYEQYF. CDR3 coding DNA: TGTGCCAGCAGCCCCCAGGACAGGGCAGGGGCAGCCTACGAGCAGTACTTC.

The chain links TRBV9 to TRBJ1-2, with 8 bases fitting TRBD1. With V trimmed by 5 bases and J by 3 bases, 9 bases remained unmatched. Germline V lookup: CDR1 SGDLS, CDR2 YYNGEE. This CDR3 has 15 amino acids. Here the CDR3 reads CASSSDRELDYGYTF. DNA of the CDR3: TGTGCCAGCAGTTCGGACAGGGAGTTGGACTATGGCTACACCTTC.

About this clone itself: This specimen includes other DNA sequences encoding the same CDR3. J is TRBJ1-5 and V is TRBV18, with D maybe TRBD1 (6 bases). Germline CDR1 and CDR2: KGHSH and LQKENI. Trimming removed 3 bases at V and 5 bases at J, with 11 bases between. CDR3 length: 14 residues. CDR3 sequence reads: CASSPGGAHQPQHF. The CDR3 coding sequence is TGTGCCAGCTCACCCGGGGGGGCGCATCAGCCCCAGCATTTT.

This chain connects TRBV28 to TRBJ1-2; D might be TRBD1 (6 bases). Germline V gene data show CDR1 as MDHEN and CDR2 as SYDVKM. Trimming took 2 bases from V and 8 from J, leaving 9 bases between them. This CDR3 is built from 12 residues. The CDR3 is CASSLRQEGYTF. The CDR3 coding sequence is TGTGCCAGCAGTTTAAGACAGGAGGGCTACACCTTC.

This chain joins TRBV5-5 and TRBJ2-2; 7 bases map to TRBD2. Looked up from germline, CDR1 is SGHKS and CDR2 is YYEKEE (reference sequence). CDR3 length: 14 residues. The V gene end was trimmed by 9 bases and the J gene end by 8 bases; junction bases not matched to a gene: 13. Written as DNA, the CDR3 is TGTGCCACCCTTCCGAGGGAGGGCCGAGGGGAGCTGTTTTTT. This sequence encodes CATLPREGRGELFF.

V is TRBV18 and J is TRBJ1-6; unclear D gene. With 2 bases removed from V and 5 bases from J, the gap between germline ends came to 16 bases. Germline V gene lookup returns CDR1 KGHSH and CDR2 LQKENI. CDR3 length equals 17 residues. The CDR3 protein is CASSPSPPGPNNSPLHF. The CDR3 coding sequence is TGTGCCAGCTCACCATCCCCCCCGGGTCCTAATAATTCACCCCTCCACTTT.

This chain uses TRBV5-1 with TRBJ2-2; D gene ambiguous. The V gene's germline CDR1 is SGHRS and CDR2 YFSETQ. The germline V and J ends were trimmed by 1 base and 2 bases, with 9 bases remaining between them. CDR3 length equals 15 residues. The CDR3 sequence: CASSLRQLNTGELFF. The CDR3 DNA sequence: TGCGCCAGCAGCTTGAGGCAGCTTAACACCGGGGAGCTGTTTTTT.

This rearrangement joins TRBV7-2 to TRBJ2-7; 9 bases agree with TRBD1. Per the germline V gene, CDR1 is SGHTA and CDR2 is FQGNSA. The CDR3 extends over 17 amino acids. Trimming removed 5 bases from V and 1 base from J; junction bases left unmatched: 12. This CDR3 reads CASSPPGAGTGSYEQYF. As DNA, the CDR3 is TGTGCCAGCAGCCCCCCCGGTGCCGGGACAGGGTCCTACGAGCAGTACTTC.

This clone appeared once. The J gene is TRBJ2-3, the V gene TRBV30, with 10 bases fitting TRBD2. V lost 3 bases and J lost 3; bases outside the gene matches: 18. This CDR3 region has 19 residues. Germline lookup yields CDR1 GTSNPN and CDR2 SVGIG (reference sequence). The CDR3 nucleotides are TGTGCCTGGAGCCCCGGCTGGGATAGCGGGGGGCCTAGGACAGATACGCAGTATTTT. It is translated as CAWSPGWDSGGPRTDTQYF.

This clone showed up just once. The rearrangement joins TRBV5-4 to TRBJ2-3, with D unresolved. The CDR3 spans 13 residues. V was shortened by 4 bases and J by 3 bases, with 9 bases between the two germline ends. Germline CDR1 SGHNT, CDR2 YYREEE (reference sequence). The CDR3 here is CASSKDLTDTQYF. In DNA form, the CDR3 reads TGTGCCAGCAGCAAAGACCTGACAGATACGCAGTATTTT. Combining the CDR3 with reference TRBV5-4 and TRBJ2-3 gives the whole variable domain ETGVTQSPTHLIKTRGQQVTLRCSSQSGHNTVSWYQQALGQGPQFIFQYYREEENGRGNFPPRFSGLQFPNYSSELNVNALELDDSALYLCASSKDLTDTQYFGPGTRLTVL.

The gene calls are TRBV5-5 and TRBJ1-1; D unresolved. CDR1 and CDR2 (germline): SGHKS, YYEKEE (reference sequence). The CDR3 runs 15 residues. V lost 7 bases and J 2 bases, leaving 18 bases between the germline ends. The CDR3 bases are TGTGCCAGCGTCGTGACACCACACTCAAACACTGAAGCTTTCTTT. It codes for CASVVTPHSNTEAFF.

The V gene is TRBV6-6, the J gene TRBJ2-7; no clear D gene. CDR1 and CDR2 (germline): MNHNY, SVGAGI (reference sequence). V was pared by 5 bases and J by 3 bases, with 11 bases between. This CDR3 region has 13 residues. The DNA for the CDR3 is TGTGCCAGCAGTCAAGAGCTTTACTACGAGCAGTACTTC. It encodes CASSQELYYEQYF.

V and J are TRBV19 and TRBJ2-3, with 7 bases fitting TRBD2. The CDR3 is 17 amino acids. Germline values: CDR1 LNHDA, CDR2 SQIVND (reference sequence). V was clipped by 4 bases and J by 2 bases; unmatched bases: 12. The CDR3 loop reads CASSKRGSRINTDTQYF. CDR3 bases: TGTGCCAGTAGTAAGCGGGGTTCTCGTATAAACACAGATACGCAGTATTTT.

This chain joins TRBV5-4 and TRBJ1-1, with TRBD1 matching 9 bases. Germline CDR1 is SGHNT and CDR2 is YYREEE (reference sequence). The CDR3 totals 14 residues. V shed 2 bases, J shed 8 bases, and the junction held 7 bases outside the gene matches. CDR3 sequence reads: CASSFRDREGEAFF. The DNA of the CDR3 is TGTGCCAGCAGCTTCCGGGACAGGGAGGGAGAAGCTTTCTTT.

CDR3 DNA sequence: TGCGCCAGCAGCCAAGGATCCAGTTCCTACGAGCAGTACTTC. Translating gives CASSQGSSSYEQYF. The chain links TRBV5-1 to TRBJ2-7; D is undetermined. Trimming removed 4 bases at V and 1 base at J, with 12 bases between. Germline V gene lookup returns CDR1 SGHRS and CDR2 YFSETQ. The CDR3 covers 14 residues.

The chain joins TRBV18 to TRBJ1-2, with D uncertain. V lost 0 bases and J lost 5, with 10 bases in between. From germline, CDR1 is KGHSH and CDR2 LQKENI. The CDR3 covers 14 residues. In DNA, the CDR3 is TGTGCCAGCTCACCACCCGCAGCGGATTATGGCTACACCTTC. It encodes CASSPPAADYGYTF.

The J gene is TRBJ1-6, the V gene TRBV30; no firm D call. V was pared by 5 bases and J by 0 bases, with 11 bases between. Per germline, CDR1 GTSNPN and CDR2 SVGIG (reference sequence). The CDR3 runs 15 residues. The CDR3 reads CAWGGPSSYNSPLHF. Written as DNA, the CDR3 is TGTGCCTGGGGAGGGCCGAGCTCCTATAATTCACCCCTCCACTTT.

As to this clone: This CDR3 is also generated by other DNA sequences in the sample. The chain carries TRBV18 and TRBJ1-6, with 8 bases identical to TRBD1. V dropped 6 bases and J dropped 6; count of bases not matched to a gene: 4. The length of the CDR3 is 14 residues. CDR1 is KGHSH and CDR2 is LQKENI in the germline V gene. The CDR3 spells CASSPDRGNSPLHF. CDR3 DNA: TGTGCCAGCTCGCCAGACAGGGGTAATTCACCCCTCCACTTT.

V is TRBV5-5 and J is TRBJ1-2, with 11 bases that match TRBD1. The CDR3 sequence is 16 residues long. Germline CDR1 SGHKS, CDR2 YYEKEE (reference sequence). Unmatched junction bases numbered 10, after V lost 2 bases and J lost 7 bases. CDR3 amino acids: CASSLQGQGASGGYTF. The CDR3 bases are TGTGCCAGCAGCTTACAAGGACAGGGGGCATCAGGTGGCTACACCTTC.

A single count supports this clone. This chain joins TRBV7-9 and TRBJ2-2, with D maybe TRBD2 (6 bases). Looked up from germline, CDR1 is SEHNR and CDR2 is FQNEAQ (reference sequence). Deletions cut 3 bases from V and 6 bases from J, with 14 bases between. The CDR3 is made up of 15 amino acids. CDR3 coding DNA: TGTGCCAGCAGCTTGGGGTCAGGGACTCCCGGGGAGCTGTTTTTT. Protein sequence: CASSLGSGTPGELFF.

The CDR3 DNA reads as TGTGCCAGCAGTTCTCCACTAGTTCGGACCGGGGAGCTGTTTTTT. It is translated as CASSSPLVRTGELFF. This rearrangement joins TRBV27 to TRBJ2-2; the D gene is possibly TRBD2 (5 bases). Looked up from germline, CDR1 is MNHEY and CDR2 is SMNVEV (reference sequence). This CDR3 has 15 residues. V was cut by 4 bases and J by 5 bases, with 14 bases left in between.

CDR3 DNA sequence: TGTGCCTGGAGTTTATGGACAGGGAACGAGCAGTACTTC. Protein product: CAWSLWTGNEQYF. The chain links TRBV30 to TRBJ2-7, with TRBD1 matching over 8 bases. The CDR3 totals 13 residues. Germline loops: CDR1 GTSNPN, CDR2 SVGIG (reference sequence). V was pared by 2 bases and J by 5 bases, with 5 bases of the junction left unmatched.

The chain combines TRBV5-1 with TRBJ2-2; 7 bases line up with TRBD1. The CDR3 has 16 residues. Per germline, CDR1 SGHRS and CDR2 YFSETQ. Trimming at V came to 5 bases and at J to 0 bases, leaving 7 bases not matched to a gene. The CDR3 DNA follows: TGCGCCAGCAGTTCAAGGGACAGAGCGAACACCGGGGAGCTGTTTTTT. Encoded protein: CASSSRDRANTGELFF.

The chain has TRBV4-3 and TRBJ2-7, with TRBD2 matching 7 bases. Germline V gene lookup returns CDR1 LGHNA and CDR2 YSLEER. This CDR3 contains 13 residues. The V gene end was trimmed by 2 bases and the J gene end by 7 bases; junction bases not matched to a gene: 5. CDR3 bases: TGCGCCAGCAGCCAATATCGGGGGGAGGAGCAGTACTTC. It yields the protein CASSQYRGEEQYF.

This clone was observed once. This chain uses TRBV28 with TRBJ1-2; 7 bases align to TRBD1. With V trimmed by 5 bases and J by 6 bases, 9 bases remained unmatched. Germline assignment: CDR1 MDHEN and CDR2 SYDVKM. The CDR3 covers 14 residues. The DNA for the CDR3 is TGTGCCAGCAGTCCTTACAGGGGCGGTCATGGCTACACCTTC. The encoded protein is CASSPYRGGHGYTF.

This sequence joins TRBV4-1 and TRBJ1-5; 10 positions agree with TRBD1. V trimming: 1 base; J trimming: 1 base; junction bases outside the gene matches: 1. This CDR3 spans 16 amino acids. Per the germline V gene, CDR1 is MGHRA and CDR2 is YSYEKL. The CDR3 region has the DNA TGCGCCAGCAGCCAAGTGGACAGGGGGAGCAATCAGCCCCAGCATTTT. Its translation: CASSQVDRGSNQPQHF.